Included here is one T cell receptor (beta chain) sequence, with context. Its cognate antigen is unknown. The PCR ran on 60 Vbeta and 13 Jbeta primers. The method was immunoSEQ multiplex PCR; TCRdb's version includes in-frame clones alone and lacks a portion of them. The sample lists about 140,000 clones, around three quarters occurring once. This record comes from a study of cytomegalovirus exposure and HLA in healthy donors. Regarding the study as a whole: When analyzed later, the rates of TCR association showed variation by HLA locus, with DRB1 the most and HLA-C the fewest. The authors listed around 150 TCR beta chains as cytomegalovirus-associated. In a later analysis, a genetic analysis reported fewer productive-TCR N-insertions in an Asian-associated ancestry cluster than the cohort average.

V shed 10 bases and J shed 3 bases, with 15 bases lying between them. The CDR3 contains 13 residues. Germline V lookup: CDR1 SEHNR, CDR2 FQNEAQ (reference sequence). The receptor's source is a man aged 25-40 years in good health and CMV-seronegative. Sequences were obtained from PBMCs. The V call is TRBV7-9, the J call TRBJ1-2; weak D call: TRBD1 (6 bases). The CDR3 DNA sequence: TGTGCCACACAGGGTGACGGGTACTATGGCTACACCTTC. It translates to CATQGDGYYGYTF.